This T cell receptor (beta chain) emerged from a study of shared T cell receptors in the human thymus. The CDR3 has 12 amino acids. In germline, CDR1 is SGHNT, CDR2 YYREEE (reference sequence). The ends were cut back, 1 base at V and 7 bases at J, with 8 bases in the middle. Generated by immunoSEQ multiplex PCR, the TCRdb table keeps only in-frame clones and is missing some. The sample holds about 380,000 clones, approximately 95% seen once. The sequence came from a human donor. The chain links TRBV5-4 to TRBJ1-1, with D unclear. Sequencing input: thymocytes. DNA for the CDR3: TGTGCCAGCAGCTTGCCGGGTAATGAAGCTTTCTTT. Its translation: CASSLPGNEAFF.